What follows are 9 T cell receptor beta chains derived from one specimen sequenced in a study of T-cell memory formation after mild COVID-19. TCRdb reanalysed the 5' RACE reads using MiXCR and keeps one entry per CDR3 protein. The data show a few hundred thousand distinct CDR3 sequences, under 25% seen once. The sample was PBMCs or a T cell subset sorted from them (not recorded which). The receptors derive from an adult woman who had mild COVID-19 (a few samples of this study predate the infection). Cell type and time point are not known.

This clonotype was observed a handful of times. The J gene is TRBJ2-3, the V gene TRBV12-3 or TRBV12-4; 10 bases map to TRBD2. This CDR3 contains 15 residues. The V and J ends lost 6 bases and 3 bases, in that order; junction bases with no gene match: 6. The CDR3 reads CASRSLSGRTDTQYF. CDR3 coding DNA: TGTGCCAGCAGGTCTCTTAGCGGGAGGACAGATACGCAGTATTTT.

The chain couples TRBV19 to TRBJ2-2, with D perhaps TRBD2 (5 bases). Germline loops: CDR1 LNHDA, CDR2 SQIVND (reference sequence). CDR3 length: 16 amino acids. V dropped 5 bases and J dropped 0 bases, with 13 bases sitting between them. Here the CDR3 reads CASSPRTHTNTGELFF. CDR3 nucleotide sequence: TGTGCCAGTAGTCCCAGGACTCATACGAACACCGGGGAGCTGTTTTTT.

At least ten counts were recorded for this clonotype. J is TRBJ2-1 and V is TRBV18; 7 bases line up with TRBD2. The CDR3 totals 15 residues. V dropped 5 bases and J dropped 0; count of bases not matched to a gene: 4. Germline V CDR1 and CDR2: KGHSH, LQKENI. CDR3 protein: CASSLSGTSYNEQFF. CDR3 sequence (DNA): TGTGCCAGCTCATTAAGCGGGACCTCCTACAATGAGCAGTTCTTC.

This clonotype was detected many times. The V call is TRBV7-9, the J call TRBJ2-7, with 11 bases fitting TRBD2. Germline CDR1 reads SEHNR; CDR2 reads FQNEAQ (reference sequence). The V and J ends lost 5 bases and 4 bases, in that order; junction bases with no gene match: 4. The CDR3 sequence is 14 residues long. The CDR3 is CASSHSSGRYEQYF. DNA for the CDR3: TGTGCCAGCAGCCACTCTAGCGGGAGGTACGAGCAGTACTTC. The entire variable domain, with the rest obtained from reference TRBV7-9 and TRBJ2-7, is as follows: DTGVSQNPRHKITKRGQNVTFRCDPISEHNRLYWYRQTLGQGPEFLTYFQNEAQLEKSRLLSDRFSAERPKGSFSTLEIQRTEQGDSAMYLCASSHSSGRYEQYFGPGTRLTVT.

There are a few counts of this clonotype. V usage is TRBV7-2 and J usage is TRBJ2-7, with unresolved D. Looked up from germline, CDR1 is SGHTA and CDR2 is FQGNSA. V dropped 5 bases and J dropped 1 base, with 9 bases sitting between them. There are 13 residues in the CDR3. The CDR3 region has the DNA TGTGCCAGCAGCCCGGTGGTTTCCTACGAGCAGTACTTC. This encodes CASSPVVSYEQYF.

This CDR3 reads CASSPRTGGREAFF. The CDR3, as DNA: TGTGCCAGCAGCCCGAGGACAGGGGGGCGTGAAGCTTTCTTT. V and J are TRBV7-2 and TRBJ1-1, with 10 bases lining up with TRBD1. The J segment lost 7 bases and the V segment lost 5 bases, leaving 7 bases of the junction unmatched. The CDR3 sequence is 14 residues long. Germline values: CDR1 SGHTA, CDR2 FQGNSA.

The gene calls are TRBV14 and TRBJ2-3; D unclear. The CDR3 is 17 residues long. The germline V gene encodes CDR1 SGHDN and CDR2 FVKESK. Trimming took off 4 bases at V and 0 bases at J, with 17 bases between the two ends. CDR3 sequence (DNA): TGTGCCAGCAGCCTAACGCCCGAGTTCGTAAGCACAGATACGCAGTATTTT. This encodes CASSLTPEFVSTDTQYF. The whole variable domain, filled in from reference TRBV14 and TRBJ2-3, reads EAGVTQFPSHSVIEKGQTVTLRCDPISGHDNLYWYRRVMGKEIKFLLHFVKESKQDESGMPNNRFLAERTGGTYSTLKVQPAELEDSGVYFCASSLTPEFVSTDTQYFGPGTRLTVL.

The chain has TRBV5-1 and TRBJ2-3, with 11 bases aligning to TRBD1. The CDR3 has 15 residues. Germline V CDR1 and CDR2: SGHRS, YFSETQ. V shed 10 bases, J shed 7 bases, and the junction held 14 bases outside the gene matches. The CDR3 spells CAGKPGQGVEHTQYF. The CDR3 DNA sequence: TGCGCCGGCAAACCGGGACAGGGGGTAGAGCATACGCAGTATTTT.

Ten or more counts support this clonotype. CDR3: CASSLTSGVYNEQFF. DNA of the CDR3: TGCGCCAGCAGCCTGACTAGCGGGGTTTACAATGAGCAGTTCTTC. This sequence joins TRBV5-1 and TRBJ2-1, with TRBD2 identical over 11 bases. The V segment lost 4 bases and the J segment 4 bases; nucleotides outside the gene matches: 4. The CDR3 totals 15 residues. Germline V lookup: CDR1 SGHRS, CDR2 YFSETQ.